The 26 T cell receptor beta chains below all came from one sample that was sequenced in a study of CD8 T cells in ankylosing spondylitis. Each CDR3 protein is one row after TCRdb ran MiXCR on the 5' RACE reads. The profile covers more than 250,000 distinct CDR3 sequences, with roughly 8% appearing a single time and roughly 15% taken by the ten largest. Their antigens are not known. Study outcomes and limitations: Seemingly characteristic of ankylosing spondylitis blood was a TCR beta motif consisting of eight highly homologous variants.

The sample comprised blood, either unsorted or a sorted T cell fraction (not recorded which). Every receptor here comes from a male donor with ankylosing spondylitis.

In its sample, this clonotype was seen a few times. V and J are TRBV7-3 and TRBJ2-2; perhaps TRBD2 as D (5 bases). The CDR3 consists of 16 residues. Between the trimmed V and J ends, which lost 5 bases and 3 bases, there was a span of 16 bases. Germline V gene data show CDR1 as SGHTA and CDR2 as FQGTGA. CDR3: CASSPSTTFYTGELFF. The CDR3 DNA reads as TGTGCCAGCAGCCCTTCGACTACATTTTACACCGGGGAGCTGTTTTTT.

In its sample, this clonotype was seen a few times. V is TRBV6-2 or TRBV6-3 and J is TRBJ2-1; tentatively, D is TRBD2 (7 bases). Germline CDR1 MNHEY, CDR2 SVGEGT. The CDR3 spans 15 residues. V was cut by 7 bases and J by 9 bases, with 22 bases left in between. This chain's CDR3 is CASTFSGRGAIEQFF. The CDR3 bases are TGTGCCAGCACCTTTTCGGGACGGGGGGCCATTGAGCAGTTCTTC.

The sample holds many counts of this clonotype. The chain links TRBV7-9 to TRBJ2-3; the match to TRBD2 covers 7 bases. J lost 3 bases, V lost 4 bases, and 10 bases had no gene match. The CDR3 runs to 16 residues. Germline-derived CDR1 and CDR2 are SEHNR and FQNEAQ (reference sequence). In nucleotides, the CDR3 is TGTGCCAGCAGCTATCCCTACGGCGGGGGTACAGATACGCAGTATTTT. Protein: CASSYPYGGGTDTQYF.

V is TRBV7-8 and J is TRBJ2-2; D not resolved. This CDR3 contains 16 residues. V was trimmed by 3 bases and J by 0 bases, leaving 11 bases between them. Germline lookup yields CDR1 SGHVS and CDR2 FQNEAQ. CDR3 coding DNA: TGTGCCAGCAGCTTGGATACGGGCTCGAACACCGGGGAGCTGTTTTTT. Amino acids: CASSLDTGSNTGELFF.

This clonotype appeared a few times. The V call is TRBV6-5, the J call TRBJ1-1; 8 bases are a match to TRBD1. This CDR3 region has 16 residues. After removal of 7 bases from V and 2 bases from J, the junction contained 12 bases not matched to a gene. Germline V CDR1 and CDR2: MNHEY, SVGAGI. The CDR3 nucleotides read TGTGCCAGCACGTCTACCGGGACAGGTTTTAACACTGAAGCTTTCTTT. It translates to CASTSTGTGFNTEAFF.

The J gene is TRBJ2-1, the V gene TRBV21-1; the table's D call of TRBD1 was not tested on the DNA. TRBV21-1 constitutes a pseudogene. CDR3 length: 16 amino acids. The CDR3 protein is CASSSGTGGLSNEQFF. DNA for the CDR3: TGTGCCAGCAGCTCAGGGACTGGGGGGTTGAGCAATGAGCAGTTCTTC.

This clonotype occurred many times. This chain links TRBV20-1 with TRBJ2-1; 8 nucleotides agree with TRBD2. After removal of 3 bases from V and 6 bases from J, the junction contained 4 bases not matched to a gene. Germline V lookup: CDR1 DFQATT, CDR2 SNEGSKA (reference sequence). The CDR3 length is 13 residues. CDR3 sequence: CSASGLAGNEQFF. The CDR3 region has the DNA TGCAGTGCTAGTGGGCTAGCGGGCAATGAGCAGTTCTTC.

This clonotype was recorded a few times. The chain joins TRBV7-2 to TRBJ1-2; D unclear. The CDR3 loop spans 15 amino acids. Trimming removed 1 base at V and 8 bases at J, with 17 bases between. Germline V gives CDR1 SGHTA, CDR2 FQGNSA. The CDR3 spells CASSLDPTAPAGYTF. The CDR3 coding sequence is TGTGCCAGCAGCTTAGACCCGACCGCCCCGGCGGGCTACACCTTC.

This clonotype came up many times. The chain joins TRBV29-1 to TRBJ1-5; D gene ambiguous. Germline CDR1 reads SQVTM; CDR2 reads ANQGSEA. The V end lost 4 bases, the J end lost 4 bases, and 11 bases lay between the germline ends. The CDR3 runs 13 residues. In DNA, the CDR3 is TGCAGCGTTGGGTGGTCCGAAAATCAGCCCCAGCATTTT. Protein: CSVGWSENQPQHF.

In its sample, this clonotype was seen a few times. The rearrangement links TRBV7-9 to TRBJ1-3; D perhaps matches TRBD1 (6 bases). Germline lookup yields CDR1 SEHNR and CDR2 FQNEAQ (reference sequence). V lost 3 bases and J 8 bases, leaving 11 bases between the germline ends. The CDR3 is 13 amino acids. CDR3 coding DNA: TGTGCCAGCAGCTTCGGGGGGCCAGACACCATATATTTT. This encodes CASSFGGPDTIYF.

This clonotype was seen more than once but under ten times. The chain employs TRBV5-1 and TRBJ2-2; 8 bases match TRBD1. There are 15 residues in the CDR3. Looked up from germline, CDR1 is SGHRS and CDR2 is YFSETQ. The V segment lost 3 bases and the J segment 1 base; nucleotides outside the gene matches: 2. The CDR3 protein is CASSYGQGNTGELFF. The CDR3 DNA follows: TGCGCCAGCAGCTATGGACAGGGGAACACCGGGGAGCTGTTTTTT.

This chain joins TRBV24-1 and TRBJ2-1; D remains unclear. Per germline, CDR1 KGHDR and CDR2 SFDVKD. This CDR3 comprises 13 residues. The V end was cut by 5 bases, the J end by 8 bases, with 12 bases between. CDR3 in amino acids: CATSAPPVDEQFF. In nucleotides, the CDR3 is TGTGCCACCAGTGCGCCTCCCGTCGATGAGCAGTTCTTC.

The rearrangement joins TRBV30 to TRBJ2-6; no firm D call. Per germline, CDR1 GTSNPN and CDR2 SVGIG (reference sequence). CDR3 length: 18 residues. V was trimmed by 0 bases and J by 0 bases, leaving 15 bases between them. The CDR3 protein is CAWSVLTGTISGANVLTF. DNA of the CDR3: TGTGCCTGGAGTGTACTAACGGGCACCATCTCTGGGGCCAACGTCCTGACTTTC.

The gene calls are TRBV4-2 and TRBJ2-1, with 11 bases that match TRBD2. The ends lost 0 bases at V and 3 bases at J; junction bases unmatched: 7. CDR1 is LGHNA, CDR2 YNFKEQ, per germline. The CDR3 is 18 amino acids. The CDR3 coding sequence is TGTGCCAGCAGCCAAGACTCGGGCCTAGCGGGAGGCTACAATGAGCAGTTCTTC. Protein: CASSQDSGLAGGYNEQFF.

This clonotype was seen many times. This chain joins TRBV29-1 and TRBJ2-2, with D maybe TRBD1 (6 bases). The germline CDR1 and CDR2 sequences are SQVTM and ANQGSEA. There are 14 residues in the CDR3. V was clipped by 4 bases and J by 0 bases, with 9 bases between them. CDR3 sequence (DNA): TGCAGCGTTGGTGAGGGGGCGAACACCGGGGAGCTGTTTTTT. Amino acid sequence: CSVGEGANTGELFF.

This chain uses TRBV5-1 with TRBJ2-3; a possible D gene is TRBD2 (6 bases). CDR3 size: 16 residues. The germline V and J ends were trimmed by 4 bases and 6 bases, with 21 bases remaining between them. Germline assignment: CDR1 SGHRS and CDR2 YFSETQ. The CDR3 DNA sequence: TGCGCCAGCAGCGGGGGGATAGGGACTTTTCCCGATACGCAGTATTTT. It codes for CASSGGIGTFPDTQYF.

The chain couples TRBV10-3 to TRBJ2-5; 13 bases line up with TRBD2. This CDR3 spans 18 amino acids. V was clipped by 2 bases and J by 5 bases; unmatched bases: 11. Germline V gives CDR1 ENHRY, CDR2 SYGVKD. The CDR3 region has the DNA TGTGCCATCAGTGAGCCCGGACTAGCGGGAGTTTCGGAGGAGACCCAGTACTTC. It yields the protein CAISEPGLAGVSEETQYF.

The chain uses TRBV2 and TRBJ1-5; D call uncertain. CDR1 is SNHLY and CDR2 is FYNNEI in the germline V gene. The CDR3 is 15 residues long. V lost 10 bases and J lost 0, with 16 bases in between. The CDR3 sequence is CATAWDLSSNQPQHF. For the CDR3, the DNA is TGTGCCACAGCCTGGGATCTGAGTAGCAATCAGCCCCAGCATTTT.

This clonotype has a count of ten or more. V gene TRBV12-3 or TRBV12-4 combines with J gene TRBJ1-5, with D maybe TRBD1 (6 bases). The V end was cut by 7 bases, the J end by 4 bases, with 14 bases between. This CDR3 contains 14 residues. The DNA of the CDR3 is TGTGCCAGCAACGGGGGGCTCGAGAATCAGCCCCAGCATTTT. This encodes CASNGGLENQPQHF.

This clonotype has ten or more counts. The junction shows a germline mismatch at one end, possibly a read error. The gene calls are TRBV7-7 and TRBJ2-2; 7 bases align to TRBD1. Germline assignment: CDR1 SSHAT and CDR2 FNYEAQ (reference sequence). This CDR3 has 13 residues. CDR3 DNA: TGTGCTAGCAGCAAGAGGGGGCACGGGGAGCTGTTTTTT. Translating it yields CASSKRGHGELFF.

This clonotype was counted at least ten times. V usage is TRBV28 and J usage is TRBJ2-1; TRBD2 matches at 16 bases. The V gene's germline CDR1 is MDHEN and CDR2 SYDVKM. The CDR3 runs to 16 residues. The junction had 9 bases not matched to a gene; V was cut back by 6 bases and J by 10 bases. The CDR3 loop reads CASSAGTSGRAYEQFF. In nucleotides, the CDR3 is TGTGCCAGCAGCGCCGGGACTAGCGGGAGGGCGTACGAGCAGTTCTTC.

This clonotype has at least ten counts. This sequence joins TRBV4-3 and TRBJ2-7, with D unclear. Per the germline V gene, CDR1 is LGHNA and CDR2 is YSLEER. V lost 0 bases to trimming and J lost 1 base, with 13 bases between them. This CDR3 is 16 amino acids long. In DNA, the CDR3 is TGCGCCAGCAGCCAAGAACACAGCCTCCTTTCCTACGAGCAGTACTTC. This gives the protein CASSQEHSLLSYEQYF.

In this sample, this clonotype turned up many times. J is TRBJ2-3 and V is TRBV27; no firm D call. Germline CDR1 MNHEY, CDR2 SMNVEV (reference sequence). Between the trimmed V and J ends, which lost 3 bases and 4 bases, there was a span of 8 bases. The CDR3 sequence is 13 residues long. This CDR3 is CASSFRRSDTQYF. In DNA form, the CDR3 reads TGTGCCAGCAGTTTCCGTAGGTCAGATACGCAGTATTTT.

This clonotype was counted many times. The chain employs TRBV3-1 and TRBJ2-6, with D unresolved. The CDR3 length is 15 residues. Germline V gene data show CDR1 as LGHDT and CDR2 as YNNKEL (reference sequence). Trimming took 4 bases from V and 0 from J, leaving 7 bases between them. CDR3 in amino acids: CASSPRISGANVLTF. The DNA of the CDR3 is TGTGCCAGCAGCCCACGGATCTCTGGGGCCAACGTCCTGACTTTC.

This chain uses TRBV7-2 with TRBJ2-1; D call uncertain. The CDR3 sequence is 17 residues long. The V gene's germline CDR1 is SGHTA and CDR2 FQGNSA. V shed 5 bases and J shed 0 bases, with 17 bases lying between them. CDR3 in DNA: TGTGCCAGCAGCCTGGTCCCAGCTCCGAGCTCCTACAATGAGCAGTTCTTC. Translating it yields CASSLVPAPSSYNEQFF. The entire variable domain, with the rest obtained from reference TRBV7-2 and TRBJ2-1, is as follows: GAGVSQSPSNKVTEKGKDVELRCDPISGHTALYWYRQSLGQGLEFLIYFQGNSAPDKSGLPSDRFSAERTGGSVSTLTIQRTQQEDSAVYLCASSLVPAPSSYNEQFFGPGTRLTVL.

The V call is TRBV2, the J call TRBJ2-1; 13 bases agree with TRBD2. The CDR3 sequence is 15 residues long. In germline, CDR1 is SNHLY, CDR2 FYNNEI. Trimming took 7 bases from V and 4 from J; bases not matched to a gene: 4. The CDR3 protein is CASIGLAGEYNEQFF. The CDR3, as DNA: TGTGCCAGCATAGGACTAGCGGGGGAGTACAATGAGCAGTTCTTC.